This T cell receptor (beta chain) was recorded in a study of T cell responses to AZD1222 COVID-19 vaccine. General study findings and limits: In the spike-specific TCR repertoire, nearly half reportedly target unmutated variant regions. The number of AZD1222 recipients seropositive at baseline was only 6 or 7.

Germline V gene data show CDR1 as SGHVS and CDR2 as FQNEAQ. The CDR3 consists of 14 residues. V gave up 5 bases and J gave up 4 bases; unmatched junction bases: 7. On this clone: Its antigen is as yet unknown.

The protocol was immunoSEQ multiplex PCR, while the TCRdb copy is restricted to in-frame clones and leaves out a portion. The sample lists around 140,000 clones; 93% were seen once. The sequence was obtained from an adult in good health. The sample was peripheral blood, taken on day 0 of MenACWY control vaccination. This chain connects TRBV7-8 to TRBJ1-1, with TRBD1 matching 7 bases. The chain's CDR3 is CASSHRTGATEAFF. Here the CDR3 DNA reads TGTGCCAGCAGCCATAGAACAGGGGCCACTGAAGCTTTCTTT. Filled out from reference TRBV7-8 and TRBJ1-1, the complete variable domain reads GAGVSQSPRYKVAKRGQDVALRCDPISGHVSLFWYQQALGQGPEFLTYFQNEAQLDKSGLPSDRFFAERPEGSVSTLKIQRTQQEDSAVYLCASSHRTGATEAFFGQGTRLTVV.